This T cell receptor beta chain was identified during a study of T-cell reconstitution after alpha-beta-depleted transplantation in children. J gave up 0 bases and V 7 bases, and 9 bases lay outside the gene matches. The CDR3 is made up of 17 amino acids. Researchers prepared the TCRbeta library using unique molecular identifiers, the study reports. Each CDR3 protein is one row after TCRdb ran MiXCR on the PCR reads. Here the sample spans about 370,000 distinct CDR3 sequences, 20% being singletons. This TCR was recovered from a human donor who donated a stem cell graft to a child with acute myeloid leukemia. Sequences were derived from PBMCs from the stem cell graft donor, sampled from the stem cell graft. V gene TRBV12-3 or TRBV12-4 combines with J gene TRBJ2-3; 11 bases match TRBD2. CDR3: CASNAGTSGPSTDTQYF. In DNA, the CDR3 is TGTGCCAGCAACGCCGGGACTAGCGGTCCTAGCACAGATACGCAGTATTTT.